This is a list of T cell receptor beta chains from one sample in a study of cytomegalovirus exposure and HLA in healthy donors. Repertoires were generated with immunoSEQ multiplex PCR, while TCRdb's copy carries only in-frame clones and drops some. The sample includes 40,000 or so clones, around 77% of them seen just once. The sample consisted of PBMCs. All receptors derive from a woman under 40 in good health and CMV-seropositive. Both conserved end residues are part of each CDR3. A D gene is named only where the DNA matches it firmly. Clone sizes are given selectively: once, few, many, or a class where the clone is expanded.

TRBD2	TRBV27	TRBJ2-2	.	TGTGCCAGCAGTTTATGGAGCGGGAGCGATTCGGGGAACACCGGGGAGCTGTTTTTT	CASSLWSGSDSGNTGELFF
.	TRBV14	TRBJ2-1	.	TGTGCCAGCAGCCGGGCTCCCAATGAGCAGTTCTTC	CASSRAPNEQFF
TRBD2	TRBV20-1	TRBJ2-1	.	TGCAGTGCCGGGAGGTCAGAGCAGTTCTTC	CSAGRSEQFF
TRBD1	TRBV11-2	TRBJ2-3	.	TGTGCCAGCAGCTTAGCGGGACAGGGGGCAGATACGCAGTATTTT	CASSLAGQGADTQYF
TRBD2	TRBV19	TRBJ2-2	.	TGTGCCAGTAGTGCCGGGACTAGCGGGGCCGGGGAGCTGTTTTTT	CASSAGTSGAGELFF
.	TRBV13	TRBJ1-1	few	TGTGCCAGCAGCTCTGACCAGGGGATACAAGCTTTCTTT	CASSSDQGIQAFF
.	TRBV7-2	TRBJ2-5	few	TGTGCCAGCAGCTCGACTCCTCGCCAGACCCAGTACTTC	CASSSTPRQTQYF
.	TRBV5-4	TRBJ1-2	.	TGTGCCAGCAGCTTTGGTAGAGACTATGGCTACACCTTC	CASSFGRDYGYTF
.	TRBV10-3	TRBJ1-2	once	TGTGCCATCAGTGAGAGTTCCGCAGGGGCTGATGGCTACACCTTC	CAISESSAGADGYTF
.	TRBV7-9	TRBJ2-1	few	TGTGCCAGCAGCCAGTACACGGACTCCAATGAGCAGTTCTTC	CASSQYTDSNEQFF
TRBD1	TRBV29-1	TRBJ1-2	few	TGCAGCGTTGACATAGCGTCAGGGGGTCAGGTTAACTATGGCTACACCTTC	CSVDIASGGQVNYGYTF
.	TRBV7-9	TRBJ1-6	.	TGTGCCAGCAGCTTAGTAAATTCACCCCTCCACTTT	CASSLVNSPLHF
.	TRBV5-3	TRBJ1-2	few	TGTGCCAGAAGCCACAGGAGAGCGGGGTTCTATGGCTACACCTTC	CARSHRRAGFYGYTF
.	TRBV10-3	TRBJ2-3	few	TGTGCCATCAGTGGCCCCTTCGAGAGCTCTAGCACAGATACGCAGTATTTT	CAISGPFESSSTDTQYF
TRBD1	TRBV27	TRBJ2-7	.	TGTGCCAGCAGTTTAACTGGGACAGGGGGTTATTACGAGCAGTACTTC	CASSLTGTGGYYEQYF
.	TRBV6-1	TRBJ2-1	few	TGTGCCAGCAGTGAAGAAGAAGGGGGGGCCTACAATGAGCAGTTCTTC	CASSEEEGGAYNEQFF